What follows are 23 T cell receptor beta chains derived from one specimen sequenced in a study of blood T cells in healthy people across ages. The use of a sample-barcoded 5' primer and a J-beta primer mix characterized a second PCR of about 7 to 12 cycles. TCRdb reanalysed the 5' RACE reads using MiXCR and keeps one entry per CDR3 protein. The sample contains about 1 million distinct CDR3 sequences, under 45% of which appear only once. What was sequenced was blood. These receptors came from an older woman in good health.

This chain connects TRBV4-2 to TRBJ1-6; D gene uncertain. The germline V and J ends were trimmed by 7 bases and 10 bases, with 17 bases remaining between them. The CDR3 contains 14 residues. The germline CDR1 and CDR2 sequences are LGHNA and YNFKEQ. The CDR3 protein is CASNQQRASSPLHF. In DNA, the CDR3 is TGTGCCAGCAACCAGCAACGGGCTTCGTCACCCCTCCACTTT.

This sequence joins TRBV6-2 or TRBV6-3 and TRBJ2-1; D unresolved. CDR1 MNHEY and CDR2 SVGEGT come from the germline V gene. Trimming removed 0 bases at V and 8 bases at J, with 17 bases between. The CDR3 runs to 16 residues. The chain's CDR3 is CASSYSIPLTRDEQFF. Here the CDR3 DNA reads TGTGCCAGCAGTTACTCGATCCCCTTAACTCGGGATGAGCAGTTCTTC.

This clonotype came up a few times. This sequence joins TRBV12-5 and TRBJ2-3, with TRBD2 as a possible D gene (6 bases). The CDR3 is made up of 15 amino acids. The germline V gene has CDR1 LGHNT and CDR2 FRNRAP. The ends were cut back, 5 bases at V and 0 bases at J, with 12 bases in the middle. CDR3 sequence reads: CASGPSGGSTDTQYF. In DNA, the CDR3 is TGTGCTAGTGGTCCCTCCGGGGGAAGCACAGATACGCAGTATTTT. The full variable domain, in which reference TRBV12-5 and TRBJ2-3 provide the parts outside the CDR3, is DARVTQTPRHKVTEMGQEVTMRCQPILGHNTVFWYRQTMMQGLELLAYFRNRAPLDDSGMPKDRFSAEMPDATLATLKIQPSEPRDSAVYFCASGPSGGSTDTQYFGPGTRLTVL.

The rearrangement joins TRBV2 to TRBJ1-1; D remains unclear. V dropped 7 bases and J dropped 5 bases, with 17 bases sitting between them. The germline gives CDR1 SNHLY, CDR2 FYNNEI. CDR3 length: 14 residues. The CDR3 bases are TGTGCCAGCAAAATCCCGGCAGGTCGAACTGAAGCTTTCTTT. Translating gives CASKIPAGRTEAFF.

As regards this clonotype: Germline and junction disagree at one end, which may indicate a read error. The gene calls are TRBV7-9 and TRBJ2-7; D is possibly TRBD1 or TRBD2 (5 bases each). This CDR3 region has 14 residues. The V gene's germline CDR1 is SEHNR and CDR2 FQNEAQ (reference sequence). DNA for the CDR3: TGTGCCAGTAGCTCTCGAGGGACGTCCTACGAGCAGTACTTC. Its protein product is CASSSRGTSYEQYF.

In nucleotides, the CDR3 is TGTGCCAGCAGTACACCGACAGGGTATAATTCACCCCTCCACTTT. This sequence encodes CASSTPTGYNSPLHF. The chain couples TRBV6-5 to TRBJ1-6; 7 bases fit TRBD1. The CDR3 runs to 15 residues. Germline V gene data show CDR1 as MNHEY and CDR2 as SVGAGI. V was clipped by 5 bases and J by 4 bases; unmatched bases: 5.

This clonotype has only a few counts. This sequence joins TRBV25-1 and TRBJ2-3, with 10 bases aligning to TRBD1. The ends lost 6 bases at V and 3 bases at J; junction bases unmatched: 6. The CDR3 has 15 amino acids. The germline V gene encodes CDR1 MGHDK and CDR2 SYGVNS. The CDR3 is CASRRQGATTDTQYF. CDR3 bases: TGTGCCAGCAGGAGACAGGGGGCGACAACAGATACGCAGTATTTT.

This clonotype was found many times. The CDR3 nucleotides are TGTGCCAGCAGCGCGACAGGGAACGAGCAGTACTTC. It specifies CASSATGNEQYF. This sequence joins TRBV7-2 and TRBJ2-7; 7 bases fit TRBD1. J gave up 5 bases and V 5 bases, and 3 bases lay outside the gene matches. The CDR3 runs 12 residues. From germline, CDR1 is SGHTA and CDR2 FQGNSA. The complete variable domain, with remaining parts taken from reference TRBV7-2 and TRBJ2-7, reads GAGVSQSPSNKVTEKGKDVELRCDPISGHTALYWYRQSLGQGLEFLIYFQGNSAPDKSGLPSDRFSAERTGGSVSTLTIQRTQQEDSAVYLCASSATGNEQYFGPGTRLTVT.

This chain joins TRBV2 and TRBJ2-4; D unresolved. V dropped 8 bases and J dropped 4 bases, with 6 bases sitting between them. The germline CDR1 and CDR2 sequences are SNHLY and FYNNEI. This CDR3 has 11 amino acids. CDR3 amino acids: CASLSKNIQYF. The DNA of the CDR3 is TGTGCCAGCTTGTCGAAAAACATTCAGTACTTC.

The V call is TRBV7-3, the J call TRBJ2-1, with 11 bases aligning to TRBD1. V was clipped by 0 bases and J by 0 bases; unmatched bases: 13. Per germline, CDR1 SGHTA and CDR2 FQGTGA. The CDR3 totals 21 residues. In DNA form, the CDR3 reads TGTGCCAGCAGCTTAACGGGCTGGGACAGGGGGATCACTAGCTCCTACAATGAGCAGTTCTTC. Translated: CASSLTGWDRGITSSYNEQFF. Combining the CDR3 with reference TRBV7-3 and TRBJ2-1 gives the whole variable domain GAGVSQTPSNKVTEKGKYVELRCDPISGHTALYWYRQSLGQGPEFLIYFQGTGAADDSGLPNDRFFAVRPEGSVSTLKIQRTERGDSAVYLCASSLTGWDRGITSSYNEQFFGPGTRLTVL.

This clonotype was picked up a small number of times. A read error may explain this, as a much larger clone is one base away. This chain connects TRBV29-1 to TRBJ2-1; D uncertain. The J call may be in error: the DNA end matches TRBJ2-7 better. The germline gives CDR1 SQVTM, CDR2 ANQGSEA. The CDR3 loop spans 10 amino acids. The CDR3 here is CSADLGEQYF. In DNA form, the CDR3 reads TGCAGCGCTGACTTGGGTGAGCAGTACTTC.

The chain joins TRBV29-1 to TRBJ1-5; maybe TRBD1 (5 bases). Trimming stripped 7 bases from V and 2 bases from J, with 15 bases between. From germline, CDR1 is SQVTM and CDR2 ANQGSEA. The CDR3 consists of 14 residues. CDR3 bases: TGCAGCGCCAGCGAGGGGATGGGCAATCAGCCCCAGCATTTT. It specifies CSASEGMGNQPQHF.

V is TRBV15 and J is TRBJ2-3; D is possibly TRBD1 (5 bases). The CDR3 sequence is 14 residues long. Germline values: CDR1 LNHNV, CDR2 YYDKDF (reference sequence). V was trimmed by 0 bases and J by 7 bases, leaving 11 bases between them. DNA of the CDR3: TGTGCCACCAGCAGAGATTATAAGGGGAATACGCAGTATTTT. Protein product: CATSRDYKGNTQYF.

Many counts were recorded for this clonotype. V and J are TRBV12-3 or TRBV12-4 and TRBJ2-7; D call uncertain. V was trimmed by 1 base and J by 3 bases, leaving 4 bases between them. This CDR3 spans 12 amino acids. This chain's CDR3 is CASSLVFYEQYF. CDR3 in DNA: TGTGCCAGCAGTTTAGTGTTCTACGAGCAGTACTTC.

The chain has TRBV7-9 and TRBJ1-5; D perhaps matches TRBD1 (6 bases). V lost 3 bases to trimming and J lost 11 bases, with 11 bases between them. Germline-derived CDR1 and CDR2 are SEHNR and FQNEAQ (reference sequence). The CDR3 consists of 12 residues. The CDR3 DNA follows: TGTGCCAGCAGCTTCGAACAGGGCACCCAGCATTTT. Its protein is CASSFEQGTQHF.

The V gene is TRBV2, the J gene TRBJ2-7, with D tentatively TRBD1 or TRBD2 (5 bases each). V was clipped by 4 bases and J by 5 bases, with 12 bases between them. This CDR3 region has 13 residues. Germline V gene data show CDR1 as SNHLY and CDR2 as FYNNEI. The CDR3 DNA follows: TGTGCCAGCAGTGCGGGGTGGGGCGACGAGCAGTACTTC. This encodes CASSAGWGDEQYF.

V and J are TRBV5-1 and TRBJ1-1, with D hard to call. The length of the CDR3 is 15 residues. The germline V gene encodes CDR1 SGHRS and CDR2 YFSETQ. V lost 0 bases to trimming and J lost 0 bases, with 9 bases between them. CDR3 DNA sequence: TGCGCCAGCAGCTTGGAGGCAGACTTGAACACTGAAGCTTTCTTT. Translated, it gives CASSLEADLNTEAFF.

Here the CDR3 DNA reads TGCAGTGCTCGGTCCCGGGACAGTCACAGCTCCTACGAGCAGTACTTC. Residues: CSARSRDSHSSYEQYF. This chain connects TRBV20-1 to TRBJ2-7; TRBD1 aligns across 7 bases. Germline loops: CDR1 DFQATT, CDR2 SNEGSKA (reference sequence). This CDR3 region has 16 residues. V lost 5 bases, J lost 0 bases, and 13 bases stayed unmatched.

The chain recombines TRBV20-1 with TRBJ2-4; possible D gene TRBD1, 6 bases. The V gene lost 1 base and the J gene lost 0 bases, with 16 bases spanning the gap. The germline gives CDR1 DFQATT, CDR2 SNEGSKA (reference sequence). This CDR3 has 17 residues. CDR3 amino acids: CSARGLQGQGAKNIQYF. The CDR3, as DNA: TGCAGTGCTAGAGGGCTCCAGGGGCAGGGAGCCAAAAACATTCAGTACTTC.

This clonotype was seen a handful of times. V usage is TRBV4-1 and J usage is TRBJ2-7, with 12 bases fitting TRBD2. Trimming removed 1 base from V and 3 bases from J; junction bases left unmatched: 7. This CDR3 region has 17 residues. Per the germline V gene, CDR1 is MGHRA and CDR2 is YSYEKL. CDR3 nucleotides: TGCGCCAGCAGCCAAGGACCATCTAGCGGGAGGGTCTACGAGCAGTACTTC. This codes for CASSQGPSSGRVYEQYF.

The CDR3 DNA reads as TGTGCCAGCAGCCAGGGACAGAGCTCCTACAATGAGCAGTACTTC. Encoded protein: CASSQGQSSYNEQYF. The J gene is TRBJ2-1, the V gene TRBV9; 7 nucleotides line up with TRBD1. The last part of the DNA fits TRBJ2-7 better; the J call may be wrong. Per germline, CDR1 SGDLS and CDR2 YYNGEE. The CDR3 runs to 15 residues.

J is TRBJ2-7 and V is TRBV5-1, with TRBD1 identical over 7 bases. The junction had 10 bases not matched to a gene; V was cut back by 4 bases and J by 0 bases. The CDR3 runs 16 residues. The germline V gene encodes CDR1 SGHRS and CDR2 YFSETQ. In DNA, the CDR3 is TGCGCCAGCAGCCTACCGGACAGGCCAAGCTCCTACGAGCAGTACTTC. Protein: CASSLPDRPSSYEQYF.

For this clonotype: This may be a read error: a much more frequent sequence differs by one nucleotide. The chain couples TRBV7-2 to TRBJ2-5; 7 bases match TRBD2. Unmatched junction bases numbered 12, after V lost 4 bases and J lost 4 bases. The CDR3 loop spans 16 amino acids. The germline V gene has CDR1 SGHTA and CDR2 FQGNSA. The CDR3 protein is CASSSNAPGLGETQYF. CDR3 DNA: TGTGCCAGCAGCTCCAACGCGCCAGGACTAGGAGAGACCCAGTACTTC.